A single sample gave rise to the 32 T cell receptor beta chains below, sequenced in a study of T cells in Graves' hyperthyroidism and ophthalmopathy (dated by TCRdb to about 2019). The protocol used for the library was multiplex PCR. The sequencer was an Illumina HiSeq 2000. Amplification of TCR beta CDR3 regions was carried out from RNA transcripts. The TCR CDR3 was subjected to a first round of RT-PCR using the HTBI primer set and the Qiagen OneStep RT-PCR kit. Using fastp at Q25 and MiXCR, TCRdb reprocessed the public reads and kept productive beta chains. When rows share a CDR3 protein, they turn into one entry using the most common DNA and genes. For this sample there are roughly 700,000 distinct CDR3 sequences; 15% to 20% appear just once. The biggest ten clones account for 15% to 19% of the sample. Sequencing used blood. All receptors derive from a man in his fifties or sixties with Graves' hyperthyroidism.

This clonotype has a handful of counts. The chain carries TRBV3-1 and TRBJ2-1; D remains ambiguous. Germline loops: CDR1 LGHDT, CDR2 YNNKEL (reference sequence). Trimming shortened V by 0 bases and J by 9 bases, and 21 bases separated the two germline ends. The CDR3 loop spans 17 amino acids. CDR3 region: CASSQEGAANNVGEQFF. Here the CDR3 DNA reads TGTGCCAGCAGCCAAGAAGGAGCTGCAAATAATGTGGGTGAGCAGTTCTTC.

This clonotype was recorded many times. The chain employs TRBV25-1 and TRBJ2-5, with TRBD2 identical over 10 bases. The length of the CDR3 is 16 residues. Germline values: CDR1 MGHDK, CDR2 SYGVNS. The trim removed 0 bases at V and 5 bases at J, leaving 6 bases unmatched. CDR3 region: CASSEYRAGGVETQYF. For the CDR3, the DNA is TGTGCCAGCAGTGAATATCGAGCGGGAGGGGTGGAGACCCAGTACTTC.

The table lists this clonotype with many counts. The gene calls are TRBV28 and TRBJ2-2; perhaps TRBD1 as D (6 bases). V gave up 6 bases and J gave up 7 bases, with 21 bases separating them. The CDR3 is 16 residues long. Germline V gene sequence: CDR1 MDHEN, CDR2 SYDVKM. CDR3 nucleotide sequence: TGTGCCAGCAGCCCAAGGGGCCAGGGGCGTGTCGGGGAGCTGTTTTTT. Translated, it gives CASSPRGQGRVGELFF.

This clonotype has just a few counts. The chain has TRBV7-9 and TRBJ2-1, with D tentatively TRBD1 (5 bases). CDR3 length equals 12 residues. Germline V gene lookup returns CDR1 SEHNR and CDR2 FQNEAQ (reference sequence). Trimming pared 1 base from V and 8 bases from J, leaving 6 bases between. CDR3: CASSLEQDEQFF. CDR3 in DNA: TGTGCCAGCAGCTTAGAACAGGATGAGCAGTTCTTC.

This clonotype was observed a handful of times. V is TRBV7-2 and J is TRBJ1-5; TRBD1 aligns across 11 bases. The CDR3 is 17 amino acids. The trim removed 5 bases at V and 6 bases at J, leaving 12 bases unmatched. CDR1 and CDR2 (germline): SGHTA, FQGNSA. The CDR3 DNA sequence: TGTGCCAGCAGCCCGATCGTGCGGACAGGGGGCACTCAGCCCCAGCATTTT. This encodes CASSPIVRTGGTQPQHF.

This clonotype appeared many times. This chain joins TRBV11-1 and TRBJ2-7, with 10 positions matching TRBD2. V was clipped by 5 bases and J by 2 bases; unmatched bases: 6. Germline CDR1 reads SGHAT; CDR2 reads FQDESV (reference sequence). The CDR3 sequence is 15 residues long. The CDR3: CASSLWTSGAYEQYF. CDR3 bases: TGTGCCAGCAGCCTTTGGACTAGCGGCGCCTACGAGCAGTACTTC.

This clonotype showed up just a few times. The V and J genes are TRBV2 and TRBJ1-2, with no clear D. The CDR3 extends over 12 amino acids. The V end lost 7 bases, the J end lost 4 bases, and 10 bases lay between the germline ends. CDR1 and CDR2 (germline): SNHLY, FYNNEI. CDR3 sequence reads: CASNLKSYGYTF. The CDR3 DNA is TGTGCCAGCAATTTAAAGAGCTATGGCTACACCTTC.

The J gene is TRBJ1-5, the V gene TRBV28; 10 bases fit TRBD1. Germline V CDR1 and CDR2: MDHEN, SYDVKM. Unmatched junction bases numbered 6, after V lost 4 bases and J lost 3 bases. The CDR3 extends over 16 amino acids. CDR3 DNA: TGTGCCAGCAGTTCCTCCGGGACAGGGGCCAATCAGCCCCAGCATTTT. Its translation: CASSSSGTGANQPQHF.

This clonotype has at least ten counts. V is TRBV2 and J is TRBJ2-3; TRBD1 matches 8 bases. The V gene's germline CDR1 is SNHLY and CDR2 FYNNEI. V lost 8 bases and J lost 6; bases outside the gene matches: 10. CDR3 length: 14 amino acids. The CDR3 here is CASGWQGAVDTQYF. For the CDR3, the DNA is TGTGCCAGCGGGTGGCAGGGGGCAGTGGATACGCAGTATTTT.

Concerning this clonotype itself: One base away lies a much larger clone, so this may be a sequencing read error. The CDR3 sequence is CAISESLEQGAPGYTF. The CDR3 bases are TGTGCCATCAGTGAGTCGCTGGAACAGGGGGCGCCTGGCTACACCTTC. V gene TRBV10-3 combines with J gene TRBJ1-2, with 9 bases identical to TRBD1. CDR3 length: 16 amino acids. V shed 0 bases, J shed 7 bases, and the junction held 9 bases outside the gene matches. CDR1 ENHRY and CDR2 SYGVKD come from the germline V gene.

This clonotype was seen many times. The chain employs TRBV18 and TRBJ2-7; 10 positions match TRBD2. This CDR3 spans 16 amino acids. The V gene's germline CDR1 is KGHSH and CDR2 LQKENI. V shed 3 bases and J 4 bases; nucleotides not matched to a gene: 9. The CDR3: CASSPSRKREGYEQYF. CDR3 nucleotide sequence: TGTGCCAGCTCACCTTCCCGGAAGCGGGAGGGTTACGAGCAGTACTTC.

This clonotype was seen a handful of times. The chain links TRBV19 to TRBJ1-1; no definite D call. V lost 5 bases, J lost 4 bases, and 8 bases lay in between. Germline values: CDR1 LNHDA, CDR2 SQIVND (reference sequence). The CDR3 runs to 12 residues. The CDR3 reads CASSEGSTEAFF. The CDR3 DNA follows: TGTGCCAGTAGTGAAGGGAGCACTGAAGCTTTCTTT.

The sample holds many counts of this clonotype. This chain links TRBV5-1 with TRBJ1-1; D unresolved. The CDR3 runs to 15 residues. Germline V lookup: CDR1 SGHRS, CDR2 YFSETQ. Trimming cost V 0 bases and J 1 base, with 10 bases left between them. The CDR3 coding sequence is TGCGCCAGCAGCTTGGAGGGAAAGGGGAACACTGAAGCTTTCTTT. This encodes CASSLEGKGNTEAFF.

About this clonotype: A read error is possible here, since a much larger clone lies one base away. The chain links TRBV11-3 to TRBJ1-5; TRBD1 matches 8 bases. This CDR3 is 17 amino acids long. The J segment lost 4 bases and the V segment lost 1 base, leaving 9 bases of the junction unmatched. Germline V gives CDR1 SGHNT, CDR2 YENEEA. CDR3 nucleotides: TGTGCCAGCAGCTTAGTGGCGGGACAGGCTATAAATCAGCCCCAGCATTTT. Protein product: CASSLVAGQAINQPQHF. The complete variable domain, with remaining parts taken from reference TRBV11-3 and TRBJ1-5, reads EAGVVQSPRYKIIEKKQPVAFWCNPISGHNTLYWYLQNLGQGPELLIRYENEEAVDDSQLPKDRFSAERLKGVDSTLKIQPAELGDSAVYLCASSLVAGQAINQPQHFGDGTRLSIL.

This clonotype occurred many times. The chain has TRBV6-2 or TRBV6-3 and TRBJ1-2; 8 bases are shared with TRBD1. This CDR3 is built from 16 residues. Losses at the gene ends were 6 bases for V and 1 base for J; bases not matched to a gene: 10. Germline CDR1 and CDR2: MNHEY and SVGEGT. The CDR3 reads CASSPSGTGINYGYTF. CDR3 DNA sequence: TGTGCCAGCAGCCCCTCCGGGACAGGAATTAACTATGGCTACACCTTC.

As regards this clonotype: This may be a read error: a much more frequent sequence differs by one nucleotide. This sequence joins TRBV29-1 and TRBJ1-1, with a tentative D call TRBD1 (6 bases). CDR1 is SQVTM and CDR2 is ANQGSEA in the germline V gene. V gave up 4 bases and J gave up 3 bases, with 15 bases separating them. The CDR3 is 14 residues long. The CDR3 region is CSVAGGLTDTEAFF. The CDR3 region has the DNA TGCAGCGTTGCCGGGGGGCTAACGGACACTGAAGCTTTCTTT.

At least ten counts were recorded for this clonotype. The chain has TRBV5-1 and TRBJ2-7; 9 nucleotides match TRBD1. V was clipped by 4 bases and J by 3 bases; unmatched bases: 5. This CDR3 has 14 amino acids. Germline CDR1 SGHRS, CDR2 YFSETQ. CDR3 sequence reads: CASSPGTGHYEQYF. The DNA for the CDR3 is TGCGCCAGCAGCCCCGGGACAGGGCACTACGAGCAGTACTTC.

This sequence joins TRBV20-1 and TRBJ1-1, with TRBD1 identical over 7 bases. V was pared by 6 bases and J by 8 bases, with 6 bases of the junction left unmatched. The CDR3 is 11 amino acids. Germline assignment: CDR1 DFQATT and CDR2 SNEGSKA (reference sequence). Here the CDR3 DNA reads TGCAGTGCCCCCGGCAGGGGGGAAGCTTTCTTT. Its translation: CSAPGRGEAFF.

The sample holds many counts of this clonotype. The V and J genes are TRBV20-1 and TRBJ1-2; D not resolved. Germline values: CDR1 DFQATT, CDR2 SNEGSKA (reference sequence). V lost 6 bases to trimming and J lost 1 base, with 15 bases between them. The CDR3 length is 14 residues. The CDR3 nucleotides read TGCAGTGCCTCTCTCACCGGGAATAACTATGGCTACACCTTC. Protein sequence: CSASLTGNNYGYTF.

This clonotype was found many times. The chain combines TRBV2 with TRBJ2-7; D may be TRBD1 (6 bases). Trimming removed 9 bases at V and 5 bases at J, with 23 bases between. The germline gives CDR1 SNHLY, CDR2 FYNNEI. This CDR3 spans 15 amino acids. CDR3 sequence (DNA): TGTGCCAGAGCTACGGAGCAGGGACAAATCCACGAGCAGTACTTC. Translating it yields CARATEQGQIHEQYF.

The rearrangement uses TRBV19 and TRBJ2-2; the match to TRBD1 covers 7 bases. With 5 bases clipped from V and 5 bases from J, the junction kept 8 bases outside the gene matches. The germline V gene encodes CDR1 LNHDA and CDR2 SQIVND (reference sequence). The CDR3 sequence is 15 residues long. The CDR3, as DNA: TGTGCCAGTAGTGCATACAGGGGAAAGACCGGGGAGCTGTTTTTT. This translates into CASSAYRGKTGELFF.

With respect to this clonotype: One end of the junction does not line up with germline, which may come from a read error. V gene TRBV6-1 combines with J gene TRBJ2-3, with 9 bases that match TRBD2. Germline V gives CDR1 MNHNS, CDR2 SASEGT. CDR3 length: 15 residues. The CDR3 DNA follows: TGTGCCGGCAGGAAACCTAGCGGGACAACAGATACGCAGTATTTT. Its translation: CAGRKPSGTTDTQYF.

This clonotype showed up just a few times. J is TRBJ1-3 and V is TRBV9; TRBD1 might be the D (5 bases). Germline V gene lookup returns CDR1 SGDLS and CDR2 YYNGEE. V was clipped by 4 bases and J by 0 bases, with 11 bases between them. The CDR3 is made up of 15 amino acids. The CDR3 DNA sequence: TGTGCCAGCAGCCCAGCAGGGAACTCTGGAAACACCATATATTTT. It specifies CASSPAGNSGNTIYF.

The gene calls are TRBV20-1 and TRBJ2-3, with 8 bases identical to TRBD1. J lost 4 bases, V lost 6 bases, and 12 bases had no gene match. CDR1 is DFQATT, CDR2 SNEGSKA, per germline (reference sequence). CDR3 size: 15 residues. The CDR3 nucleotides read TGCAGTGCCGACCCGACAGGGGAAGGCTCAGATACGCAGTATTTT. This sequence encodes CSADPTGEGSDTQYF.

This clonotype was detected a few times. The CDR3 nucleotides are TGTGCCAGCAGGTCCGGCGACAGGGCTAACTATGGCTACACCTTC. This translates into CASRSGDRANYGYTF. This chain uses TRBV6-1 with TRBJ1-2; the match to TRBD1 covers 7 bases. V shed 6 bases, J shed 0 bases, and the junction held 7 bases outside the gene matches. This CDR3 is 15 amino acids long. Germline CDR1 MNHNS, CDR2 SASEGT.

The sample holds many counts of this clonotype. The rearrangement joins TRBV28 to TRBJ2-2; 8 bases line up with TRBD1. The CDR3 has 17 amino acids. The V gene's germline CDR1 is MDHEN and CDR2 SYDVKM. V was pared by 1 base and J by 5 bases, with 9 bases of the junction left unmatched. The CDR3 bases are TGTGCCAGCAGTTTATTTTCCTTGGACAGGGAAACCGGGGAGCTGTTTTTT. It is translated as CASSLFSLDRETGELFF.

This clonotype was picked up many times. The rearrangement uses TRBV6-5 and TRBJ2-2, with 11 bases matching TRBD1. There are 17 residues in the CDR3. V gave up 2 bases and J gave up 4 bases; unmatched junction bases: 6. Germline-derived CDR1 and CDR2 are MNHEY and SVGAGI. The CDR3 DNA reads as TGTGCCAGCAGTTACACCGGACAGGGGGCCGGCACCGGGGAGCTGTTTTTT. Residues: CASSYTGQGAGTGELFF.

This clonotype was counted between two and nine times. The chain has TRBV3-1 and TRBJ2-1, with 7 bases fitting TRBD2. Trimming took 0 bases from V and 4 from J; bases not matched to a gene: 6. Germline V gene lookup returns CDR1 LGHDT and CDR2 YNNKEL (reference sequence). This CDR3 comprises 16 residues. The CDR3 loop reads CASSQEASGVYNEQFF. The CDR3 coding sequence is TGTGCCAGCAGCCAAGAGGCCAGCGGGGTATACAATGAGCAGTTCTTC.

This clonotype turned up a few times. The chain recombines TRBV20-1 with TRBJ1-2, with D unclear. The V gene lost 0 bases and the J gene lost 4 bases, with 6 bases spanning the gap. This CDR3 has 12 amino acids. Germline CDR1 DFQATT, CDR2 SNEGSKA (reference sequence). The CDR3 region has the DNA TGCAGTGCTAGAGAACGGACCTATGGCTACACCTTC. It translates to CSARERTYGYTF.

This clonotype was observed many times. The chain carries TRBV11-2 and TRBJ2-3; D is perhaps TRBD2 (6 bases). The CDR3 totals 13 residues. Germline values: CDR1 SGHAT, CDR2 FQNNGV. V was trimmed by 6 bases and J by 4 bases, leaving 11 bases between them. The CDR3 region has the DNA TGTGCCAGCAGGGGGACTCAACCAGATACGCAGTATTTT. The encoded protein is CASRGTQPDTQYF.

V usage is TRBV19 and J usage is TRBJ2-6; D not resolved. The ends were cut back, 3 bases at V and 0 bases at J, with 3 bases in the middle. Germline CDR1 is LNHDA and CDR2 is SQIVND (reference sequence). This CDR3 is 14 amino acids long. CDR3 sequence: CASSMGSGANVLTF. The CDR3 DNA follows: TGTGCCAGTAGTATGGGCTCTGGGGCCAACGTCCTGACTTTC.

This clonotype was counted between two and nine times. The chain links TRBV27 to TRBJ2-7, with 8 bases fitting TRBD1. The trim removed 3 bases at V and 6 bases at J, leaving 4 bases unmatched. The CDR3 consists of 13 residues. In germline, CDR1 is MNHEY, CDR2 SMNVEV (reference sequence). The CDR3 is CASSLTGAPEQYF. DNA for the CDR3: TGTGCCAGCAGTTTGACAGGGGCCCCCGAGCAGTACTTC.